These 30 T cell receptor beta chains share one sample of origin, sequenced in a study of blood T cells in healthy people across ages. Together with a sample-barcoded 5' primer, a J-beta primer mix was included in a second PCR lasting about 7 to 12 cycles. TCRdb re-called the 5' RACE reads through MiXCR, storing one row per CDR3 protein. The data contain around 1,800,000 distinct CDR3 sequences, about 39% of them singletons. Sequenced sample: blood. These receptors were taken from a human donor in good health.

This chain joins TRBV4-1 and TRBJ2-3, with TRBD1 identical over 9 bases. CDR3 length: 17 residues. Germline V gene data show CDR1 as MGHRA and CDR2 as YSYEKL. V gave up 0 bases and J gave up 7 bases; unmatched junction bases: 11. The CDR3, as DNA: TGCGCCAGCAGCCAAGATGGGACAGGGAGAAATCGGAATACGCAGTATTTT. This codes for CASSQDGTGRNRNTQYF.

This clonotype was seen repeatedly, ten times or more. The chain joins TRBV5-1 to TRBJ2-7, with 7 nucleotides matching TRBD1. V was pared by 2 bases and J by 5 bases, with 4 bases of the junction left unmatched. The CDR3 is 13 residues long. Germline-derived CDR1 and CDR2 are SGHRS and YFSETQ. In DNA form, the CDR3 reads TGCGCCAGCAGCTTCACAGGGGAGAACGAGCAGTACTTC. It is translated as CASSFTGENEQYF.

This clonotype was counted between two and nine times. The rearrangement uses TRBV6-5 and TRBJ1-6; unclear D gene. Trimming took 11 bases from V and 10 from J, leaving 18 bases between them. Germline V gene lookup returns CDR1 MNHEY and CDR2 SVGAGI. This CDR3 comprises 13 residues. The CDR3 loop is CAGGGSLGSPLHF. CDR3 in DNA: TGTGCCGGAGGCGGCAGCCTCGGGTCACCCCTCCACTTT.

There are a few counts of this clonotype. The chain's CDR3 is CASSSEPRGGYEQYF. Here the CDR3 DNA reads TGTGCCAGCAGCTCGGAGCCTAGGGGGGGCTACGAGCAGTACTTC. The rearrangement links TRBV7-9 to TRBJ2-7; D may be TRBD2 (7 bases). The V gene lost 4 bases and the J gene lost 3 bases, with 16 bases spanning the gap. The germline V gene encodes CDR1 SEHNR and CDR2 FQNEAQ (reference sequence). This CDR3 region has 15 residues.

The chain carries TRBV12-3 or TRBV12-4 and TRBJ1-2, with a possible D match to TRBD1 (5 bases). Trimming pared 6 bases from V and 4 bases from J, leaving 15 bases between. The CDR3 length is 14 residues. In DNA, the CDR3 is TGTGCCAGCAGCCCCCCGCAGGGTGTCTATGGCTACACCTTC. Its translation: CASSPPQGVYGYTF.

This clonotype was counted a few times. The rearrangement joins TRBV20-1 to TRBJ1-2; 9 bases map to TRBD1. After removal of 6 bases from V and 4 bases from J, the junction contained 6 bases not matched to a gene. There are 13 residues in the CDR3. In germline, CDR1 is DFQATT, CDR2 SNEGSKA (reference sequence). The CDR3 here is CSAVTGGIYGYTF. For the CDR3, the DNA is TGCAGTGCCGTGACAGGGGGGATCTATGGCTACACCTTC.

This clonotype was seen a handful of times. This chain links TRBV27 with TRBJ1-6; D possibly corresponds to TRBD1 (6 bases). V was cut by 5 bases and J by 10 bases, with 9 bases left in between. CDR1 and CDR2 (germline): MNHEY, SMNVEV (reference sequence). CDR3 length: 12 amino acids. This CDR3 reads CASSGQGSPLHF. The CDR3 bases are TGTGCCAGCAGTGGCCAGGGGTCACCCCTCCACTTT.

V gene TRBV11-2 combines with J gene TRBJ2-7; the match to TRBD1 covers 8 bases. V shed 3 bases, J shed 8 bases, and the junction held 12 bases outside the gene matches. From germline, CDR1 is SGHAT and CDR2 FQNNGV. The CDR3 consists of 15 residues. CDR3 DNA: TGTGCCAGCAGCTTCCAGGGGGCGCCCGGGAACCAGCAGTACTTC. Protein sequence: CASSFQGAPGNQQYF.

This clonotype was seen many times. The J gene is TRBJ2-5, the V gene TRBV3-1, with 7 bases lining up with TRBD2. The end of the DNA fits TRBJ2-7 better, so the J call may be wrong. From germline, CDR1 is LGHDT and CDR2 YNNKEL (reference sequence). The CDR3 runs to 14 residues. CDR3 bases: TGTGCCAGCAGCCAACGTTCTAGCGGCCACGAGCAGTACTTC. It codes for CASSQRSSGHEQYF.

This clonotype was recorded a few times. J is TRBJ1-1 and V is TRBV27, with D unresolved. The germline CDR1 and CDR2 sequences are MNHEY and SMNVEV (reference sequence). V lost 5 bases, J lost 5 bases, and 12 bases lay in between. The CDR3 has 13 residues. CDR3 sequence: CASSPQEGTEAFF. The CDR3 coding sequence is TGTGCCAGCAGTCCCCAGGAAGGGACTGAAGCTTTCTTT.

In its sample, this clonotype was seen once. The chain uses TRBV5-1 and TRBJ2-3, with 11 bases that match TRBD2. Germline-derived CDR1 and CDR2 are SGHRS and YFSETQ. Trimming removed 6 bases from V and 5 bases from J; junction bases left unmatched: 14. The length of the CDR3 is 17 residues. The CDR3 loop is CASNYYRGTSGRDTQYF. CDR3 nucleotide sequence: TGCGCCAGCAACTACTACCGCGGGACTAGCGGTAGAGATACGCAGTATTTT.

The rearrangement links TRBV12-3 or TRBV12-4 to TRBJ2-3; perhaps TRBD2 as D (6 bases). CDR3 length: 16 amino acids. The V and J ends lost 4 bases and 4 bases respectively, with 18 bases between them. Here the CDR3 reads CASSSQGRGGADTQYF. CDR3 sequence (DNA): TGTGCCAGCAGTTCCCAGGGCCGGGGAGGCGCAGATACGCAGTATTTT.

This clonotype came up a few times. This chain uses TRBV4-1 with TRBJ1-2; 7 bases are shared with TRBD1. This CDR3 comprises 14 residues. V gave up 0 bases and J gave up 6 bases; unmatched junction bases: 4. Germline V gives CDR1 MGHRA, CDR2 YSYEKL. CDR3 region: CASSQDQGVNGYTF. DNA of the CDR3: TGCGCCAGCAGCCAAGATCAGGGGGTAAATGGCTACACCTTC.

This chain uses TRBV6-5 with TRBJ2-2, with D perhaps assigned TRBD1 or TRBD2 (5 bases each). In germline, CDR1 is MNHEY, CDR2 SVGAGI. Trimming cost V 5 bases and J 1 base, with 11 bases left between them. This CDR3 is 15 amino acids long. In DNA, the CDR3 is TGTGCCAGCAGTCGGGACCTCGTGAACACCGGGGAGCTGTTTTTT. It encodes CASSRDLVNTGELFF.

The chain joins TRBV12-3 or TRBV12-4 to TRBJ1-2, with 10 bases that match TRBD1. The length of the CDR3 is 16 residues. Trimming cost V 6 bases and J 4 bases; bases outside gene matches: 11. CDR3 DNA: TGTGCCAGCAGCCAAACCGGGACAGGGGATTCCTATGGCTACACCTTC. Translation: CASSQTGTGDSYGYTF.

This clonotype was observed a few times. The chain joins TRBV6-5 to TRBJ2-3, with 12 positions matching TRBD2. This CDR3 contains 18 residues. The V and J ends lost 0 bases and 3 bases, in that order; junction bases with no gene match: 7. Germline V lookup: CDR1 MNHEY, CDR2 SVGAGI. Here the CDR3 DNA reads TGTGCCAGCAGTTACTCCGCTAGCGGGGGGGCTTCGACAGATACGCAGTATTTT. Its protein product is CASSYSASGGASTDTQYF.

The gene calls are TRBV6-5 and TRBJ2-7; weak D call: TRBD2 (6 bases). Per germline, CDR1 MNHEY and CDR2 SVGAGI. The CDR3 runs to 16 residues. Trimming cost V 0 bases and J 0 bases, with 12 bases left between them. In DNA, the CDR3 is TGTGCCAGCAGTTACTCTGGGGGGTCTCTCTCCTACGAGCAGTACTTC. Translated, it gives CASSYSGGSLSYEQYF.

The chain links TRBV7-2 to TRBJ2-4; weak D call: TRBD1 (5 bases). The J call is uncertain, as TRBJ2-7 better fits the DNA end. CDR3 length equals 14 residues. Germline V lookup: CDR1 SGHTA, CDR2 FQGNSA. In DNA, the CDR3 is TGTGCCAGCAGCTCCTCCAGGGTTACCCACGAGCAGTACTTC. Its translation: CASSSSRVTHEQYF.

This clonotype was found a few times. This sequence joins TRBV28 and TRBJ2-7; TRBD1 is a possible D gene (6 bases). CDR1 and CDR2 from the germline V gene are MDHEN and SYDVKM. Trimming pared 5 bases from V and 3 bases from J, leaving 17 bases between. This CDR3 is built from 15 residues. The CDR3 nucleotides read TGTGCCAGCAGTATAGCTACAGGGAACCACTACGAGCAGTACTTC. Translated, it gives CASSIATGNHYEQYF.

A few counts support this clonotype. V gene TRBV12-3 or TRBV12-4 combines with J gene TRBJ1-2; TRBD1 matches 7 bases. V trimming: 5 bases; J trimming: 3 bases; junction bases outside the gene matches: 3. The CDR3 runs to 13 residues. CDR3 DNA: TGTGCCAGCAGTAGACAGGGTCACTATGGCTACACCTTC. Amino acid sequence: CASSRQGHYGYTF.

Many counts were recorded for this clonotype. The chain links TRBV7-9 to TRBJ2-7; tentative D call: TRBD2 (7 bases). Deletions cut 6 bases from V and 5 bases from J, with 14 bases between. There are 13 residues in the CDR3. Germline-derived CDR1 and CDR2 are SEHNR and FQNEAQ (reference sequence). CDR3 nucleotide sequence: TGTGCCAGCAGTTTGAGGGGGGGGGACGAGCAGTACTTC. Its translation is CASSLRGGDEQYF. Full variable domain (rest looked up from reference TRBV7-9 and TRBJ2-7): DTGVSQNPRHKITKRGQNVTFRCDPISEHNRLYWYRQTLGQGPEFLTYFQNEAQLEKSRLLSDRFSAERPKGSFSTLEIQRTEQGDSAMYLCASSLRGGDEQYFGPGTRLTVT.

Only one count was recorded for this clonotype. This chain connects TRBV4-1 to TRBJ2-5; maybe TRBD2 (6 bases). The V end lost 4 bases, the J end lost 11 bases, and 26 bases lay between the germline ends. Germline values: CDR1 MGHRA, CDR2 YSYEKL. The CDR3 totals 16 residues. Here the CDR3 reads CASSLPGGSGYNEQYF. The DNA of the CDR3 is TGCGCCAGCAGCCTCCCAGGAGGGTCGGGGTACAATGAGCAGTACTTC.

This clonotype was counted only a few times. The chain couples TRBV7-9 to TRBJ2-7; D not certain. The CDR3 spans 13 residues. V was trimmed by 3 bases and J by 3 bases, leaving 9 bases between them. Germline CDR1 SEHNR, CDR2 FQNEAQ (reference sequence). The CDR3 loop reads CASSFHLSYEQYF. The CDR3 region has the DNA TGTGCCAGCAGCTTCCACCTTAGCTACGAGCAGTACTTC.

The chain recombines TRBV28 with TRBJ2-7; possibly TRBD2 for D (6 bases). The CDR3 runs 14 residues. The V gene's germline CDR1 is MDHEN and CDR2 SYDVKM. Trimming stripped 4 bases from V and 1 base from J, with 11 bases between. CDR3 sequence reads: CASSSGDLSYEQYF. The CDR3 bases are TGTGCCAGCAGTTCGGGAGACCTGTCCTACGAGCAGTACTTC.

The table lists this clonotype with a few counts. V usage is TRBV4-3 and J usage is TRBJ2-1, with D uncertain. CDR1 is LGHNA and CDR2 is YSLEER in the germline V gene. The CDR3 has 16 residues. Trimming removed 0 bases from V and 4 bases from J, with 13 bases in between. The CDR3: CASSQEINLPYNEQFF. CDR3 in DNA: TGCGCCAGCAGCCAAGAGATAAACCTGCCGTACAATGAGCAGTTCTTC.

The gene calls are TRBV5-1 and TRBJ2-5; D is possibly TRBD1 (6 bases). The J call may be mistaken, given a closer DNA end match to TRBJ2-7. Germline CDR1 SGHRS, CDR2 YFSETQ. The CDR3 runs 15 residues. CDR3 bases: TGCGCCAGCAGCTCCGGACGAACAGGGTTCGACGAGCAGTACTTC. Amino acids: CASSSGRTGFDEQYF.

This clonotype has just a few counts. The chain employs TRBV9 and TRBJ2-7; D not certain. The J call may be incorrect, as the DNA end agrees better with TRBJ2-5. The germline V gene encodes CDR1 SGDLS and CDR2 YYNGEE. This CDR3 comprises 15 residues. CDR3 DNA: TGTGCCAGCAGCGTAGGGACCATCCCCCAGGAGACCCAGTACTTC. Encoded protein: CASSVGTIPQETQYF.

The V and J genes are TRBV9 and TRBJ2-1; 7 positions match TRBD1. With V trimmed by 4 bases and J by 7 bases, 14 bases remained unmatched. CDR1 is SGDLS, CDR2 YYNGEE, per germline. The CDR3 extends over 16 amino acids. The CDR3 region has the DNA TGTGCCAGCAGCAGGCCAAGACAGGGTGTGGTAAATGAGCAGTTCTTC. Encoded protein: CASSRPRQGVVNEQFF. The entire variable domain, with the rest obtained from reference TRBV9 and TRBJ2-1, is as follows: DSGVTQTPKHLITATGQRVTLRCSPRSGDLSVYWYQQSLDQGLQFLIQYYNGEERAKGNILERFSAQQFPDLHSELNLSSLELGDSALYFCASSRPRQGVVNEQFFGPGTRLTVL.

This clonotype was seen a single time. The chain is built from TRBV6-5 and TRBJ1-1, with 8 nucleotides matching TRBD1. Germline assignment: CDR1 MNHEY and CDR2 SVGAGI. The CDR3 has 15 amino acids. V was clipped by 2 bases and J by 5 bases; unmatched bases: 7. CDR3 amino acids: CASSYPDREVTEAFF. The CDR3, as DNA: TGTGCCAGCAGTTACCCGGACAGGGAGGTAACTGAAGCTTTCTTT.

The chain employs TRBV7-2 and TRBJ1-4, with 10 bases matching TRBD1. Germline V CDR1 and CDR2: SGHTA, FQGNSA. J was trimmed by 8 bases and V by 5 bases; bases with no gene match: 5. This CDR3 comprises 14 residues. The CDR3 DNA sequence: TGTGCCAGCAGCCAGACAGGGGGCGAGGAAAAACTGTTTTTT. Translation: CASSQTGGEEKLFF.